This paragraph covers one T cell receptor (beta chain) sequence. The data were taken from a study of blood T cell repertoires in COVID-19. In the original analysis: Cell counts per sample came from amplifying reference gene primers. Assay used: immunoSEQ multiplex PCR; TCRdb lists only in-frame clones, some missing. The V and J calls and clone size are taken from that table; D and trimming were inferred from the DNA. The sample shows roughly 100,000 clones, roughly 89% of them seen only once. The sample comprised peripheral blood. The receptor was isolated from a woman aged 70-85 years with acute or convalescent COVID-19.

CDR3 loop: CASSSGLQSPYEQYV. In DNA, the CDR3 is TGTGCCAGCAGCTCGGGACTCCAGAGCCCCTACGAGCAGTACGTC. The chain links TRBV11-2 to TRBJ2-7; TRBD2 might be the D (6 bases). V was cut by 4 bases and J by 2 bases, with 15 bases left in between. Germline CDR1 is SGHAT and CDR2 is FQNNGV. CDR3 length: 15 residues.